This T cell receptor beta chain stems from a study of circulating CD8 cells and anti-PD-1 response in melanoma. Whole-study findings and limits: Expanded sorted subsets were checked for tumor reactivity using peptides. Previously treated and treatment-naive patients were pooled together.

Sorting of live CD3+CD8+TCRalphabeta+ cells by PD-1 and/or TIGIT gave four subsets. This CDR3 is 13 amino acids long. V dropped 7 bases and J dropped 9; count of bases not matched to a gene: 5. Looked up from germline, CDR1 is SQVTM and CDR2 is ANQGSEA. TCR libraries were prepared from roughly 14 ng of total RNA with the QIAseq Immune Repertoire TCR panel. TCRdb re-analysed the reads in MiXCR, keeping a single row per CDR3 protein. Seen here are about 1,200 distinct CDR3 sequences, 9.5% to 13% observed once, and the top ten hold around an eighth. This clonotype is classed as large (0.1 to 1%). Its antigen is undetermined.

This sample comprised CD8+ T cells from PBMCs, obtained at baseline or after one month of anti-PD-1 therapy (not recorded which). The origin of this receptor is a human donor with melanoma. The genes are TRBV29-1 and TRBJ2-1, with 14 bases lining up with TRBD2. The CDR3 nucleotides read TGCAGCGCCCGGACTAGCGGGGGGTTTGAGCAGTTCTTC. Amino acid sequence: CSARTSGGFEQFF.